This T cell receptor beta chain derives from a study of cytotoxic CD8 clonotypes in ibrutinib-treated CLL. Whole-study results and caveats: Clonotypes that were public were uncommon, and they contracted or stayed stable on treatment. Clonality went up at the time of ibrutinib response, stayed stable in sustained remission, and later dropped back toward its baseline level at progression.

CDR1 and CDR2 from the germline V gene are MDHEN and SYDVKM. The CDR3 covers 13 residues. The V and J ends lost 6 bases and 4 bases, in that order; junction bases with no gene match: 4. Data came from immunoSEQ multiplex PCR; TCRdb stores just in-frame clones and leaves some out. There are 150,000 to 200,000 clones in the sample; approximately 72% occur only once, and around an eighth lies in the top ten. Comment on this clone: No antigen is known for it.

V usage is TRBV28 and J usage is TRBJ1-2, with TRBD1 matching over 8 bases. The input for sequencing was PBMCs, taken after 24 months of ibrutinib treatment. This clonotype originated in a human donor with chronic lymphocytic leukemia. Here the CDR3 DNA reads TGTGCCAGCAGGAACGGACAGGGCTATGGCTACACCTTC. Its protein product is CASRNGQGYGYTF.